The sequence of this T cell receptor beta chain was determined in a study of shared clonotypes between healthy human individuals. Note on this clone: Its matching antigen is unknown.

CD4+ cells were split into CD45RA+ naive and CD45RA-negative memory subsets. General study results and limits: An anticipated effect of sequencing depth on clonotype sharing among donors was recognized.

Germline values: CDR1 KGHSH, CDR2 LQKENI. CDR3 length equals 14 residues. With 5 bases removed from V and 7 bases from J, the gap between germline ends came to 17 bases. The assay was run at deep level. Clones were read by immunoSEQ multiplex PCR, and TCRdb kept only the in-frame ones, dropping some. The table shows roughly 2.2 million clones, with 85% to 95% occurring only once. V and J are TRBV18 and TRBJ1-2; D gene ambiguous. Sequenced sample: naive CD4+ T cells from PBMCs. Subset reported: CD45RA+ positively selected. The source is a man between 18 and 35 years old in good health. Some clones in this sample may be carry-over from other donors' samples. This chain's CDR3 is CASSKVWESTGYTF. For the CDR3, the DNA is TGTGCCAGCTCAAAGGTTTGGGAATCGACTGGCTACACCTTC.